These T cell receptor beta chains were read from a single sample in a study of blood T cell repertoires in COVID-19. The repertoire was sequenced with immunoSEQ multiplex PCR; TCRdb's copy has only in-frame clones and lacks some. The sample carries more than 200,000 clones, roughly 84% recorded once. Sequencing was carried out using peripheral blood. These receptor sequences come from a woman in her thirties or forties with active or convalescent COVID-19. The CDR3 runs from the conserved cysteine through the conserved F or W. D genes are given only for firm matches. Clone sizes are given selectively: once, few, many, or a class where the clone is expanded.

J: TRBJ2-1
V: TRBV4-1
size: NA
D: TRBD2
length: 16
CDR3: CASSQAGLAGVNEQFF
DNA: TGCGCCAGCAGCCAAGCCGGACTAGCGGGGGTTAATGAGCAGTTCTTC

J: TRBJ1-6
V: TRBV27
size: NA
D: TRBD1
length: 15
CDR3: CASRSDRVSNSPLHF
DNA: TGTGCCAGCAGATCGGACAGGGTTAGCAATTCACCCCTCCACTTT

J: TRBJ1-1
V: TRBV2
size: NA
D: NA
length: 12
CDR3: CASILMNTEAFF
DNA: TGTGCCAGCATCCTAATGAACACTGAAGCTTTCTTT

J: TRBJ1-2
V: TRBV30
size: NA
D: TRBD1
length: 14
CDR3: CAWRNPGQGFGYTF
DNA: TGTGCCTGGAGGAATCCGGGACAGGGGTTTGGCTACACCTTC

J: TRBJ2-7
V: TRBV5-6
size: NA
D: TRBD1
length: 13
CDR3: CASSLDRGREQYF
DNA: TGTGCCAGCAGCTTGGACAGGGGACGGGAGCAGTACTTC

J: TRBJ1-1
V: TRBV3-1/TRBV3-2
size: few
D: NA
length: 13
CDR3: CASSPPGGPEAFF
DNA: TGTGCCAGCAGCCCTCCAGGAGGCCCTGAAGCTTTCTTT

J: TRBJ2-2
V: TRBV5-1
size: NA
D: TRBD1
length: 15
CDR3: CASSLRQGRTGELFF
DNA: TGCGCCAGCAGCTTACGACAGGGACGCACCGGGGAGCTGTTTTTT

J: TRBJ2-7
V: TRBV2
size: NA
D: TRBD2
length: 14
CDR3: CAGRERGGSYEQYF
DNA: TGTGCCGGGAGAGAGCGGGGGGGATCCTACGAGCAGTACTTC

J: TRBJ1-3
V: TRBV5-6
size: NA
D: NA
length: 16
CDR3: CASSTRGGRTGNTIYF
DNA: TGTGCCAGCAGCACCCGTGGGGGGAGGACTGGAAACACCATATATTTT

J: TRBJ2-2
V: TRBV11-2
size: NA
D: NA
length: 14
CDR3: CASSLVGGPGELFF
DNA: TGTGCCAGCAGCTTAGTGGGGGGGCCCGGGGAGCTGTTTTTT

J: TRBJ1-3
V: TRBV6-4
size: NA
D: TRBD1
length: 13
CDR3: CARMDRAGNTIYF
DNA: TGTGCCAGGATGGACAGGGCTGGAAACACCATATATTTT

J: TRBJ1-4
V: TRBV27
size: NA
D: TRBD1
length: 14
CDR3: CASSLGQGYEKLFF
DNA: TGTGCCAGCAGTTTAGGACAGGGGTATGAAAAACTGTTTTTT

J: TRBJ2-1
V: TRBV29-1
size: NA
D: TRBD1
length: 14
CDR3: CSVEEQGSYNEQFF
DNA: TGCAGCGTTGAAGAACAGGGGTCCTACAATGAGCAGTTCTTC

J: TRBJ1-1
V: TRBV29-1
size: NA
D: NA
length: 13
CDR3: CSGESPLGTEAFF
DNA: TGCAGCGGGGAGAGTCCTTTGGGCACTGAAGCTTTCTTT

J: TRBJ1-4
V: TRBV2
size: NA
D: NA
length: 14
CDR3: CASSRGTSNEKLFF
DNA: TGTGCCAGCAGCAGGGGAACTTCTAATGAAAAACTGTTTTTT

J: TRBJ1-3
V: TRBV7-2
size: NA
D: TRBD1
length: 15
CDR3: CASRQTGGSGNTIYF
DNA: TGTGCCAGCAGACAAACAGGGGGCTCTGGAAACACCATATATTTT

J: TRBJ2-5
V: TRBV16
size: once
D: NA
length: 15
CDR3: CASSPTLAPQETQYF
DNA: TGTGCCAGCAGCCCCACGTTGGCCCCACAAGAGACCCAGTACTTC

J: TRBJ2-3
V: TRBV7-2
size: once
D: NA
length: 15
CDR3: CASSLDLGGPNTQYF
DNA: TGTGCCAGCAGCTTAGATCTGGGGGGGCCGAATACGCAGTATTTT

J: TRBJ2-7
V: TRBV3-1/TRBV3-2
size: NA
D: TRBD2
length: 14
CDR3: CASSQGGGNHEQYF
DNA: TGTGCCAGCAGCCAAGGGGGAGGGAACCACGAGCAGTACTTC

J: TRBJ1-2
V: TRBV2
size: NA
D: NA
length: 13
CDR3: CASSEGQAEGYTF
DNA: TGTGCCAGCAGTGAAGGGCAGGCTGAAGGCTACACCTTC

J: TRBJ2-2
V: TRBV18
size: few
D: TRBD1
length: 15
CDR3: CASSPWTGDTGELFF
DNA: TGTGCCAGCTCACCATGGACAGGGGACACCGGGGAGCTGTTTTTT

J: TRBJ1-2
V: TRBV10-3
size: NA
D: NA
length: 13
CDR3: CAISGGQNYGYTF
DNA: TGTGCCATCAGTGGTGGACAGAACTATGGCTACACCTTC

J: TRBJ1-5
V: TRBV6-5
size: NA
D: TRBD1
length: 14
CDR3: CASTSTGANQPQHF
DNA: TGTGCCAGCACCTCGACAGGGGCTAATCAGCCCCAGCATTTT

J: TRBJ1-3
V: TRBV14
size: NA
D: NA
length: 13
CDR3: CASSTRLGNTIYF
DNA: TGTGCCAGCAGCACCCGACTGGGAAACACCATATATTTT

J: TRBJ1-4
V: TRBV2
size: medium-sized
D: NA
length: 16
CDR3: CASSGVRRSTNEKLFF
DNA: TGTGCCAGCAGTGGAGTCAGGCGATCGACTAATGAAAAACTGTTTTTT

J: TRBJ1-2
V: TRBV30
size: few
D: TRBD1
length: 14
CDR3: CAWKVDRDRGVYTF
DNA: TGTGCCTGGAAGGTCGACCGGGACAGGGGGGTCTACACCTTC

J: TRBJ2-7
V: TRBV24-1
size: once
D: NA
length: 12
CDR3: CATSEGQNEQYF
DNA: TGTGCCACCAGTGAAGGACAGAACGAGCAGTACTTC

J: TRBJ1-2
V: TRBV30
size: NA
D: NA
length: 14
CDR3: CACTGRGGEGGYTF
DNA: TGTGCCTGTACCGGAAGAGGGGGGGAGGGCGGCTACACCTTC

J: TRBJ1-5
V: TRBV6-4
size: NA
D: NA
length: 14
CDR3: CASSPPRLDQPQHF
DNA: TGTGCCAGCAGCCCCCCCAGGTTAGATCAGCCCCAGCATTTT

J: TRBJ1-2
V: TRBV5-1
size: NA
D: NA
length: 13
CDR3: CASSPDGDYGYTF
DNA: TGCGCCAGCAGCCCAGACGGGGACTATGGCTACACCTTC

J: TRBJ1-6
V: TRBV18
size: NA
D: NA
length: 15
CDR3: CASSPRGSGDSPLHF
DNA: TGTGCCAGCTCACCACGTGGGAGCGGGGATTCACCCCTCCACTTT

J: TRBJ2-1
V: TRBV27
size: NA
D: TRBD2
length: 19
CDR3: CASSYRLAGASSSYNEQFF
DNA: TGTGCCAGCAGTTACCGACTAGCGGGGGCTTCTAGCTCCTACAATGAGCAGTTCTTC

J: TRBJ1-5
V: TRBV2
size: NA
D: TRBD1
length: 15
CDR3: CASSEQGARNQPQHF
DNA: TGTGCCAGCAGCGAGCAGGGGGCGCGTAATCAGCCCCAGCATTTT

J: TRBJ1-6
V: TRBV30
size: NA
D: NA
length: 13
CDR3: CAWTVSYNSPLHF
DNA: TGTGCCTGGACAGTTTCCTATAATTCACCCCTCCACTTT

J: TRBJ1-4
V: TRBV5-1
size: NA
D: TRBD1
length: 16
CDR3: CASRIGTAATNEKLFF
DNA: TGCGCCAGCAGAATCGGGACAGCTGCAACTAATGAAAAACTGTTTTTT

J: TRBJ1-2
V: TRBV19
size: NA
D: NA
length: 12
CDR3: CASSIQGNGYTF
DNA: TGTGCCAGTAGTATTCAGGGGAATGGCTACACCTTC

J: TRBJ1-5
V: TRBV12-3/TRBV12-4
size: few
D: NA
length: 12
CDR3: CASGLGPQPQHF
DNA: TGTGCCAGTGGCCTTGGTCCTCAGCCCCAGCATTTT

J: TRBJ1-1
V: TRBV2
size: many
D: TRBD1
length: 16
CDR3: CASSEGTGVMNTEAFF
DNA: TGTGCCAGCAGTGAAGGGACAGGGGTCATGAACACTGAAGCTTTCTTT

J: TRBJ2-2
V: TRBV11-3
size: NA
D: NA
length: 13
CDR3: CASSSGGTGELFF
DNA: TGTGCCAGCAGCTCCGGGGGCACCGGGGAGCTGTTTTTT

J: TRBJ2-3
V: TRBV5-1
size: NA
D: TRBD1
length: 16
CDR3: CASSPSQGADADTQYF
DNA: TGCGCCAGCAGCCCCAGCCAGGGGGCTGATGCAGATACGCAGTATTTT

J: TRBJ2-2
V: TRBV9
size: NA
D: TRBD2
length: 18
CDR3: CASSVGGLAGGGTGELFF
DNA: TGTGCCAGCAGCGTAGGAGGACTAGCGGGGGGAGGAACCGGGGAGCTGTTTTTT

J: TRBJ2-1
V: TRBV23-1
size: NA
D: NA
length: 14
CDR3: CASSLVWEHNEQFF
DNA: TGCGCCAGCTCTCTGGTCTGGGAGCACAATGAGCAGTTCTTC

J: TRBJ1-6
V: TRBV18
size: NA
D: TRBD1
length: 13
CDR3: CASSRDSDSPLHF
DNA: TGTGCCAGCTCCAGGGACAGCGATTCACCCCTCCACTTT

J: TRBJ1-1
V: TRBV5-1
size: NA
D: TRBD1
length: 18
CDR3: CASSLPSGTGPMNTEAFF
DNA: TGCGCCAGCAGCTTACCATCCGGGACAGGGCCCATGAACACTGAAGCTTTCTTT

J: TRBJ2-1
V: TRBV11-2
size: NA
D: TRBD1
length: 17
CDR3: CASSLDPGQSSYNEQFF
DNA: TGTGCCAGCAGCTTAGATCCGGGACAGAGCTCCTACAATGAGCAGTTCTTC

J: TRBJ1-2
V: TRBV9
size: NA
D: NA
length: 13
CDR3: CASSVGALEGYTF
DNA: TGTGCCAGCAGCGTAGGGGCTTTAGAGGGCTACACCTTC

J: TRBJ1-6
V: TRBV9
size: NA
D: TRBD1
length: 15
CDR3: CASSVRDRGGSPLHF
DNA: TGTGCCAGCAGCGTTAGGGACAGGGGAGGGTCACCCCTCCACTTT

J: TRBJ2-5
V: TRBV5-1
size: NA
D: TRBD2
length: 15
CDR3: CASSLAEAGVPSQYF
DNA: TGCGCCAGCAGCTTGGCCGAAGCGGGGGTCCCGTCCCAGTACTTC

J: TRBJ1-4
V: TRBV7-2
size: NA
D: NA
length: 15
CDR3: CASSRGGQINEKLFF
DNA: TGTGCCAGCAGCCGGGGGGGGCAGATTAATGAAAAACTGTTTTTT

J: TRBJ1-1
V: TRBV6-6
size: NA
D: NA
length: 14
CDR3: CASSYAGGNTEAFF
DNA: TGTGCCAGCAGTTACGCGGGGGGGAACACTGAAGCTTTCTTT

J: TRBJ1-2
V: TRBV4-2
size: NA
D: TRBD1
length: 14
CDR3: CASSPEQGLDGYTF
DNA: TGTGCCAGCAGCCCGGAACAGGGGCTCGATGGCTACACCTTC

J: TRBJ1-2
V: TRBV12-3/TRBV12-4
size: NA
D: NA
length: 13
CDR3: CASAHRDGYGYTF
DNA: TGTGCCAGCGCTCACAGGGACGGCTATGGCTACACCTTC

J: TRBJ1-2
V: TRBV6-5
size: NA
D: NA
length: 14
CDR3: CASTRSPGARGYTF
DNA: TGTGCCAGCACCCGATCCCCAGGGGCTCGTGGCTACACCTTC